The 16 T cell receptor beta chains reported below all come from one sample, sequenced in a study of blood T cell repertoires in COVID-19. Using immunoSEQ multiplex PCR, the repertoire was profiled, and TCRdb retains in-frame clones only, with some absent. The data contain 85,000 to 95,000 clones, 55% to 75% of them singletons. The sequencing sample was made of peripheral blood. The receptors here all came from a woman of 80 years or more with acute or convalescent COVID-19.

The V gene is TRBV2, the J gene TRBJ1-1, with 12 bases that match TRBD1. Looked up from germline, CDR1 is SNHLY and CDR2 is FYNNEI. V lost 6 bases and J lost 4; bases outside the gene matches: 12. This CDR3 contains 17 residues. The CDR3 nucleotides are TGTGCCAGCAGGTTCTTCGCCGGGACAGGGGGCGTCACTGAAGCTTTCTTT. Its translation: CASRFFAGTGGVTEAFF.

The V call is TRBV21-1, the J call TRBJ2-3; TRBD2, the table's D call, was not compared with the DNA. TRBV21-1 is marked as a pseudogene. The CDR3 totals 15 residues. In DNA, the CDR3 is TGTGCCAGCAGCCCTCGACTGGCTATTACAGATACGCAGTATTTT. This gives the protein CASSPRLAITDTQYF.

This clone appeared a single time. The chain carries TRBV7-6 and TRBJ2-1, with 13 bases fitting TRBD2. Germline V gives CDR1 SGHVS, CDR2 FNYEAQ. The trim removed 1 base at V and 8 bases at J, leaving 2 bases unmatched. CDR3 length equals 15 residues. CDR3 nucleotides: TGTGCCAGCAGCTTAGGACTAGCGGGGGGCTATGAGCAGTTCTTC. Translation gives CASSLGLAGGYEQFF.

This chain joins TRBV27 and TRBJ1-2; D is possibly TRBD1 (5 bases). V lost 7 bases and J 8 bases, leaving 14 bases between the germline ends. This CDR3 is built from 12 residues. Germline CDR1 and CDR2: MNHEY and SMNVEV (reference sequence). CDR3 sequence: CASTDPGSGYTF. In nucleotides, the CDR3 is TGTGCCAGCACTGACCCAGGGTCCGGCTACACCTTC.

This chain connects TRBV4-1 to TRBJ2-3; 10 bases match TRBD1. The ends lost 4 bases at V and 5 bases at J; junction bases unmatched: 12. CDR1 and CDR2 from the germline V gene are MGHRA and YSYEKL. The CDR3 consists of 17 residues. For the CDR3, the DNA is TGCGCCAGCAGCCGCGCCCGCATGGGACAGGGGAAAGATACGCAGTATTTT. Residues: CASSRARMGQGKDTQYF.

V usage is TRBV13 and J usage is TRBJ2-6; D perhaps matches TRBD1 (6 bases). CDR3 length: 18 amino acids. The V end was cut by 1 base, the J end by 0 bases, with 13 bases between. The germline CDR1 and CDR2 sequences are PRHDT and FYEKMQ (reference sequence). Here the CDR3 DNA reads TGTGCCAGCAGCTTAGCACAGGGCAGAAACTCTGGGGCCAACGTCCTGACTTTC. Its translation: CASSLAQGRNSGANVLTF.

This clone came up once. The chain carries TRBV3-1 (or the pseudogene TRBV3-2) and TRBJ2-7; D is possibly TRBD1 (6 bases). Per the germline V gene, CDR1 is LGHDT and CDR2 is YNNKEL (reference sequence). Trimming took 5 bases from V and 6 from J, leaving 14 bases between them. CDR3 length equals 13 residues. The CDR3 region is CASSYTGQGEQYF. The CDR3 nucleotides are TGTGCCAGCAGCTACACAGGGCAGGGCGAGCAGTACTTC.

The chain couples TRBV28 to TRBJ1-3; 7 nucleotides agree with TRBD1. In germline, CDR1 is MDHEN, CDR2 SYDVKM. There are 14 residues in the CDR3. Trimming at V came to 8 bases and at J to 4 bases, leaving 8 bases not matched to a gene. The CDR3, as DNA: TGTGCCAGCCATTCGGGGACAGCCGGAAACACCATATATTTT. Amino acids: CASHSGTAGNTIYF.

The chain links TRBV20-1 to TRBJ2-5; TRBD2 matches at 9 bases. Unmatched junction bases numbered 7, after V lost 6 bases and J lost 14 bases. CDR3 size: 10 residues. Germline CDR1 and CDR2: DFQATT and SNEGSKA (reference sequence). CDR3 coding DNA: TGCAGTGCCGCGGGGGGGCGAAATTACTTC. Its translation: CSAAGGRNYF.

This clone was counted between two and nine times. This chain joins TRBV20-1 and TRBJ1-1; D unclear. The ends were cut back, 4 bases at V and 8 bases at J, with 8 bases in the middle. The CDR3 has 10 amino acids. Germline CDR1 is DFQATT and CDR2 is SNEGSKA (reference sequence). The CDR3 loop reads CSAKYREAFF. In DNA, the CDR3 is TGCAGTGCTAAGTACAGAGAAGCTTTCTTT.

The chain combines TRBV13 with TRBJ1-3; D remains unclear. CDR1 is PRHDT, CDR2 FYEKMQ, per germline (reference sequence). The CDR3 loop spans 14 amino acids. The V gene lost 2 bases and the J gene lost 9 bases, with 14 bases spanning the gap. The CDR3 bases are TGTGCCAGCAGCTTAATCCTCCGGGAAAGCACCATATATTTT. Its protein is CASSLILRESTIYF.

The chain uses TRBV19 and TRBJ1-6; D may be TRBD1 (5 bases). Germline CDR1 reads LNHDA; CDR2 reads SQIVND (reference sequence). With 3 bases removed from V and 9 bases from J, the gap between germline ends came to 12 bases. CDR3 length: 14 residues. CDR3 sequence (DNA): TGTGCCAGTAGTATCTGGCAGGGAGGTTCACCCCTCCACTTT. It encodes CASSIWQGGSPLHF.

This clone was seen once. The gene calls are TRBV6-5 and TRBJ1-4; 7 bases agree with TRBD1. Germline CDR1 reads MNHEY; CDR2 reads SVGAGI. Losses at the gene ends were 5 bases for V and 3 bases for J; bases not matched to a gene: 6. The CDR3 covers 15 residues. CDR3 loop: CASSLRDRPNEKLFF. For the CDR3, the DNA is TGTGCCAGCAGTCTGCGGGACAGACCTAATGAAAAACTGTTTTTT.

The sample holds a few counts of this clone. The J gene is TRBJ2-3, the V gene TRBV19; possibly TRBD1 for D (6 bases). Per the germline V gene, CDR1 is LNHDA and CDR2 is SQIVND (reference sequence). V was pared by 3 bases and J by 2 bases, with 18 bases between. The CDR3 has 17 residues. The CDR3 reads CASSMSASGANTDTQYF. The CDR3 DNA reads as TGTGCCAGTAGTATGTCCGCATCAGGGGCCAACACAGATACGCAGTATTTT.

This clone was recorded a few times. This chain joins TRBV6-5 and TRBJ1-2; 8 bases align to TRBD1. Germline CDR1 is MNHEY and CDR2 is SVGAGI. There are 13 residues in the CDR3. The junction had 5 bases not matched to a gene; V was cut back by 7 bases and J by 4 bases. CDR3 DNA: TGTGCCAGCAAGACAGGGGCCGGCTATGGCTACACCTTC. Translating gives CASKTGAGYGYTF.

The V and J genes are TRBV12-5 and TRBJ2-3, with D possibly TRBD2 on 6 matching bases. Germline CDR1 LGHNT, CDR2 FRNRAP. Between the trimmed V and J ends, which lost 6 bases and 3 bases, there was a span of 7 bases. The CDR3 loop spans 12 amino acids. Written as DNA, the CDR3 is TGTGCTAGTGGGGAGGGGACAGATACGCAGTATTTT. Translation gives CASGEGTDTQYF.